This is a list of T cell receptor beta chains from one sample in a study of T cell responses to AZD1222 COVID-19 vaccine. Clones were sequenced by immunoSEQ multiplex PCR, and TCRdb holds only the in-frame ones, with some missing. Here the sample spans around 160,000 clones, 90% to 95% being singletons. The specimen comprised peripheral blood, sampled on day 0 of AZD1222 vaccination. The receptor set was obtained from an adult in good health. The conserved cysteine and the conserved F or W are not part of the CDR3 here.

j_call v_call cdr3_aa
TRBJ1-2 TRBV30 AWKNRNYGYT
TRBJ2-1 TRBV10-2 ASSGLGSYNEQF
TRBJ2-2 TRBV9 ASSVGRQATGELF
TRBJ1-5 TRBV28 ASSFRAGGNQPQH
TRBJ1-2 TRBV6-5 ASSYLGDRVYGYT
TRBJ1-6 TRBV7-2 ASRRGSGDNSPLH
TRBJ1-6 TRBV3-1/TRBV3-2 ASSQGDSKYSPLH
TRBJ2-7 TRBV7-9 ASSDKEGGGPTYEQY
TRBJ2-7 TRBV14 ASSHYGRSPYEQY
TRBJ2-5 TRBV9 ASSSGTTKRETQY
TRBJ1-6 TRBV3-1/TRBV3-2 ASNAHVEDSPLH
TRBJ1-6 TRBV19 ASSIRDRVGSPLH
TRBJ1-6 TRBV7-2 ASSPQGGGYSPLH
TRBJ2-5 TRBV12-3/TRBV12-4 ASSLVLQETQY
TRBJ2-7 TRBV7-9 ASSLVDRAYEQY
TRBJ2-2 TRBV6-5 ASSPMTNTGELF
TRBJ1-3 TRBV28 ASSLWESAGNTIY
TRBJ2-2 TRBV6-5 ASSSGLTHGELF
TRBJ2-5 TRBV14 ASTYAGGPGETQY
TRBJ1-6 TRBV27 ASSLGFRDSPLH
TRBJ1-4 TRBV6-5 ASSSQDGADEKLF
TRBJ1-2 TRBV7-3 ASSLKGTPVRFAEGYGYT
TRBJ1-2 TRBV9 ASSGGVGGARRYGYT